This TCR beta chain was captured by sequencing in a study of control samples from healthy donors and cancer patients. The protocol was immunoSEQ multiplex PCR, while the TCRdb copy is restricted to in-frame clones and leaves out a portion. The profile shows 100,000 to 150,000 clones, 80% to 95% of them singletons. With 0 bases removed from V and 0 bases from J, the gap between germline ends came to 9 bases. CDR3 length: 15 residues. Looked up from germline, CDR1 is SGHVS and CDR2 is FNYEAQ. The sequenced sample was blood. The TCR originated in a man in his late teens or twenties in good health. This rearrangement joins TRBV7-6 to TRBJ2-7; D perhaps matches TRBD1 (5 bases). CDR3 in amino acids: CASSLAQGHSYEQYF. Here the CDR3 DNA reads TGTGCCAGCAGCTTAGCCCAGGGCCACTCCTACGAGCAGTACTTC.